The 10 T cell receptor beta chains reported below all come from one sample, sequenced in a study of PD-L1 blockade in urothelial cancer. The assay was immunoSEQ multiplex PCR, and TCRdb's table has in-frame clones only and misses some. The table records about 30,000 clones, 84% of them present only once. Time point given: pretreatment peripheral blood. Here the sequenced sample was PBMCs, taken around atezolizumab (anti-PD-L1) treatment. The source of these receptors is a man aged 55 to 70 with urothelial cancer.

The chain links TRBV11-2 to TRBJ1-1; weak D call: TRBD1 (6 bases). Trimming stripped 0 bases from V and 4 bases from J, with 12 bases between. The CDR3 is made up of 15 amino acids. Germline values: CDR1 SGHAT, CDR2 FQNNGV. Written as DNA, the CDR3 is TGTGCCAGCAGCTTAGATCGAGGACAGCGCACTGAAGCTTTCTTT. Protein product: CASSLDRGQRTEAFF.

The J gene is TRBJ1-2, the V gene TRBV5-1; the D is unclear. CDR3 size: 14 residues. V shed 0 bases and J shed 4 bases, with 10 bases lying between them. In germline, CDR1 is SGHRS, CDR2 YFSETQ. In DNA form, the CDR3 reads TGCGCCAGCAGCTTGGTCCGGGGATCCTATGGCTACACCTTC. It codes for CASSLVRGSYGYTF.

In this sample, this clone turned up a few times. V and J are TRBV7-2 and TRBJ2-5; unclear D gene. This CDR3 has 13 amino acids. The ends were cut back, 5 bases at V and 6 bases at J, with 13 bases in the middle. Germline V CDR1 and CDR2: SGHTA, FQGNSA. The CDR3 reads CASSRVVSQTQYF. The CDR3 DNA follows: TGTGCCAGCAGCCGAGTCGTGAGTCAGACCCAGTACTTC. The full variable domain, in which reference TRBV7-2 and TRBJ2-5 provide the parts outside the CDR3, is GAGVSQSPSNKVTEKGKDVELRCDPISGHTALYWYRQSLGQGLEFLIYFQGNSAPDKSGLPSDRFSAERTGGSVSTLTIQRTQQEDSAVYLCASSRVVSQTQYFGPGTRLLVL.

This chain uses TRBV11-1 with TRBJ2-5; 8 bases are a match to TRBD1. With 3 bases clipped from V and 5 bases from J, the junction kept 5 bases outside the gene matches. The CDR3 is 14 amino acids. Germline V lookup: CDR1 SGHAT, CDR2 FQDESV (reference sequence). CDR3 residues: CASSFRRTGETQYF. In DNA, the CDR3 is TGTGCCAGCAGCTTCCGCAGGACAGGGGAGACCCAGTACTTC.

V gene TRBV4-2 combines with J gene TRBJ2-7, with D possibly TRBD2 on 5 matching bases. Trimming took off 5 bases at V and 5 bases at J, with 13 bases between the two ends. The CDR3 extends over 13 amino acids. CDR1 and CDR2 (germline): LGHNA, YNFKEQ. The CDR3 is CASSNWMRDEQYF. The CDR3 DNA reads TGTGCCAGCAGCAACTGGATGCGGGACGAGCAGTACTTC.

The V call is TRBV19, the J call TRBJ2-6, with D possibly being TRBD1 (6 bases). The CDR3 extends over 16 amino acids. V was pared by 8 bases and J by 0 bases, with 14 bases between. In germline, CDR1 is LNHDA, CDR2 SQIVND (reference sequence). The DNA for the CDR3 is TGTGCCAGTTGGCCCAGGGGTAGCTCTGGGGCCAACGTCCTGACTTTC. This gives the protein CASWPRGSSGANVLTF.

The gene calls are TRBV11-2 and TRBJ2-7, with TRBD2 matching 14 bases. The CDR3 covers 15 residues. Per the germline V gene, CDR1 is SGHAT and CDR2 is FQNNGV. The junction had 2 bases not matched to a gene; V was cut back by 4 bases and J by 3 bases. DNA of the CDR3: TGTGCCAGCAGCTCGACTAGCGGGAGGGACTACGAGCAGTACTTC. This gives the protein CASSSTSGRDYEQYF.

The chain joins TRBV7-2 to TRBJ1-2; a possible D gene is TRBD1 (5 bases). Trimming removed 1 base at V and 6 bases at J, with 6 bases between. Per germline, CDR1 SGHTA and CDR2 FQGNSA. CDR3 length: 12 amino acids. Here the CDR3 DNA reads TGTGCCAGCAGCTTAGAGGGGCATGGCTACACCTTC. Encoded protein: CASSLEGHGYTF.

This chain uses TRBV28 with TRBJ1-2, with 10 bases that match TRBD1. Germline V CDR1 and CDR2: MDHEN, SYDVKM. CDR3 length equals 15 residues. The V gene end was trimmed by 7 bases and the J gene end by 6 bases; junction bases not matched to a gene: 11. CDR3 protein: CASMIDPGTGDGYTF. The CDR3 DNA follows: TGTGCCAGCATGATCGACCCCGGGACAGGGGATGGCTACACCTTC.

This clone is classed as medium-sized. One end of the junction is discordant with germline, which a read error may explain. The chain joins TRBV2 to TRBJ2-1, with D tentatively TRBD2 (6 bases). The CDR3 contains 13 residues. Germline loops: CDR1 SNHLY, CDR2 FYNNEI. CDR3 sequence: CASSDTMSGPTLF. In DNA, the CDR3 is TGTGCCAGCAGTGACACGATGAGCGGGCCGACACTCTTC. Filled out from reference TRBV2 and TRBJ2-1, the complete variable domain reads EPEVTQTPSHQVTQMGQEVILRCVPISNHLYFYWYRQILGQKVEFLVSFYNNEISEKSEIFDDQFSVERPDGSNFTLKIRSTKLEDSAMYFCASSDTMSGPTLFGPGTRLTVL.